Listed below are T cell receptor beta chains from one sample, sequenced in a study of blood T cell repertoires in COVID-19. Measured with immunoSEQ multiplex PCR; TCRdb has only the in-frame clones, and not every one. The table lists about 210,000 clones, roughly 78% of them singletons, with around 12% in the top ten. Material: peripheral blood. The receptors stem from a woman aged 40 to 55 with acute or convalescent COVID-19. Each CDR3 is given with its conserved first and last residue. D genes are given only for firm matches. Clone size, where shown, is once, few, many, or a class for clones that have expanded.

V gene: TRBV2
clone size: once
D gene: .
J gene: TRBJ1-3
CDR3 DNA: TGTGCCAGCAGTGAGGCAACGGGACTTTATGGAAACACCATATATTTT
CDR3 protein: CASSEATGLYGNTIYF

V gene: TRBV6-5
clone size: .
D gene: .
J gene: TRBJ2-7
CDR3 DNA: TGTGCCAGCAGCCACCAAATACTAATTTACGAGCAGTACTTC
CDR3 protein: CASSHQILIYEQYF

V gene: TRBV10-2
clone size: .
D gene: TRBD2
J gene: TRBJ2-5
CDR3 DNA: TGCGCCAGCAGTGAGTCGAGAGTAGCGGGAGAGGAGACCCAGTACTTC
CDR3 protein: CASSESRVAGEETQYF

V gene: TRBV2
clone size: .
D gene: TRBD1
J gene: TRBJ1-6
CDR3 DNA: TGTGCCAGCACCCTAACAGGGGCCCTTTCCGATTCACCCCTCCACTTT
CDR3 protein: CASTLTGALSDSPLHF

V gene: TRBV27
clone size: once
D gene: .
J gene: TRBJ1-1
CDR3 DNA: TGTGCCAGCAGAGAGAGAGGGGGCACTGAAGCTTTCTTT
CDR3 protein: CASRERGGTEAFF

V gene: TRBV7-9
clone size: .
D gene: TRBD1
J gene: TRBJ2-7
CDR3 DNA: TGTGCCAGCAGTACGGGACAGGTGGGCCACGAGCAGTACTTC
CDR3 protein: CASSTGQVGHEQYF

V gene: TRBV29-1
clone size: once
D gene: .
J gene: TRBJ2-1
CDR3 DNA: TGCAGCGTTGATGGACATGGGGATGGTGGCTCCTACAATGAGCAGTTCTTC
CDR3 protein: CSVDGHGDGGSYNEQFF

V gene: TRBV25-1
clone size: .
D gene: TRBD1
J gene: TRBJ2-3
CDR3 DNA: TGTGCCAGCAACAGGGGCAGCACAGATACGCAGTATTTT
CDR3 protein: CASNRGSTDTQYF

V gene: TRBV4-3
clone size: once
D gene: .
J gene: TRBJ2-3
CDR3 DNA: TGCGCCAGCAGCCAAGATCCTAGCACAGATACGCAGTATTTT
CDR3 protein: CASSQDPSTDTQYF

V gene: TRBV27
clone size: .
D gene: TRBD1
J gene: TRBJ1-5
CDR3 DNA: TGTGCCAGCAGTTCGTCTGGGACAGGGAGAGTGGCCAATCAGCCCCAGCATTTT
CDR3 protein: CASSSSGTGRVANQPQHF

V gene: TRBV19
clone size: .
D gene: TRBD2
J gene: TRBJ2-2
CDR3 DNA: TGTGCCAGTAGTAATACAGGGCGCCTAGCGGGGGGGCCGGACACCGGGGAGCTGTTTTTT
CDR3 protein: CASSNTGRLAGGPDTGELFF

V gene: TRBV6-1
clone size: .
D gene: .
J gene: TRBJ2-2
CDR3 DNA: TGTGCCAGCAGTGAGTTTTTTGGCGGAGAGACCGGGGAGCTGTTTTTT
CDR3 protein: CASSEFFGGETGELFF

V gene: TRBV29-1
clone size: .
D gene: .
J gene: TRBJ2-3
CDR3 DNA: TGCAGCGTGGGAGGGGGGGATACGCAGTATTTT
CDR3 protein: CSVGGGDTQYF

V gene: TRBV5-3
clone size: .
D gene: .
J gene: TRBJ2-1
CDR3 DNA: TGTGCCAGAAGCCTTACTATATCTAACAATGAGCAGTTCTTC
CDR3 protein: CARSLTISNNEQFF

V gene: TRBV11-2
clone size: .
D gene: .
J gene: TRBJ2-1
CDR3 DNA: TGTGCCAGCAGTCACCGGGAAAAAGTTAGCAATGAGCAGTTCTTC
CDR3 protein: CASSHREKVSNEQFF

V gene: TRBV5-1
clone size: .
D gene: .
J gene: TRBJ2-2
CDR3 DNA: TGCGCCAGCAGCTTCAGGGTCGGTGACGGGGAGCTGTTTTTT
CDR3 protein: CASSFRVGDGELFF

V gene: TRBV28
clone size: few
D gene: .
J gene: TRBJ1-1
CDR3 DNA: TGTGCCAGCAGAACCACAGGGGAAGCTTTCTTT
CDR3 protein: CASRTTGEAFF

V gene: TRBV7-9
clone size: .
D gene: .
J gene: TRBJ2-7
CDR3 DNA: TGTGCCAGCAGCACCGACCCAGGGGACTACGAGCAGTACTTC
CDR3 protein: CASSTDPGDYEQYF

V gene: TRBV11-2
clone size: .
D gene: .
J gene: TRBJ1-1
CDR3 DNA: TGTGCCAGCAGCTTCGCAGGGCGTGGGACTGAAGCTTTCTTT
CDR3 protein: CASSFAGRGTEAFF

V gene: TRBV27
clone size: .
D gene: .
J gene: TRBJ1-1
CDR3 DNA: TGTGCCAGCAGTTTATTAACGGGGTCCACTGAAGCTTTCTTT
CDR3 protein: CASSLLTGSTEAFF

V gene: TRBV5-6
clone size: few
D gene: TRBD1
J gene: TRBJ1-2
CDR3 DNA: TGTGCCAGCAGCCTGGACAGGCAGGATGGCTACACCTTC
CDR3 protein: CASSLDRQDGYTF

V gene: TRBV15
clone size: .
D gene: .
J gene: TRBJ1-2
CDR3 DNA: TGTGCCACCAGCAGAGATAACAGACCCTATGGCTACACCTTC
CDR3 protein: CATSRDNRPYGYTF

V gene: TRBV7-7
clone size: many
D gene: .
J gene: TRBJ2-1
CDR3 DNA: TGTGCCAGCAGCTTGGCAGGGGCCTACAATGAGCAGTTCTTC
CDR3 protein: CASSLAGAYNEQFF

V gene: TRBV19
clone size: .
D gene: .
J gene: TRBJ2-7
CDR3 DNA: TGTGCCAGTAGTAAGGGAGGAGAGATCTACGAGCAGTACTTC
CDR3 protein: CASSKGGEIYEQYF

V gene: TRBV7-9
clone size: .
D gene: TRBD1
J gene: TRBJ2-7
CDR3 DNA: TGTGCCAGCAGCCCAGTGGGGACAGGATCCTACGAGCAGTACTTC
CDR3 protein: CASSPVGTGSYEQYF

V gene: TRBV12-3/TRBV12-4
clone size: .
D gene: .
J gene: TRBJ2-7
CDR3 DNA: TGTGCCAGCAGCCCCGGGACCTACGAGCAGTACTTC
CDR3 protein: CASSPGTYEQYF

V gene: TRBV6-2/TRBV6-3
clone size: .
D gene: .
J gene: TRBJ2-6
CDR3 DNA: TGTGCCAGCAGTTTTGCCCTAGAGGGGGCCAACGTCCTGACTTTC
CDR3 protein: CASSFALEGANVLTF

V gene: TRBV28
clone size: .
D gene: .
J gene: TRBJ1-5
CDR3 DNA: TGTGCCAGCAGTTTATGGGCAGGTGACAATCAGCCCCAGCATTTT
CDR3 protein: CASSLWAGDNQPQHF

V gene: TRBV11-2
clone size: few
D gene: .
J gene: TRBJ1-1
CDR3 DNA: TGTGCCAGCAGCTCTCTCCAGGGGCCGAACACTGAAGCTTTCTTT
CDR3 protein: CASSSLQGPNTEAFF

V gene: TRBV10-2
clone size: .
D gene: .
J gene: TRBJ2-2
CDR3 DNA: TGCGCCAGCATAGCGGAGGCGAACACCGGGGAGCTGTTTTTT
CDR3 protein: CASIAEANTGELFF

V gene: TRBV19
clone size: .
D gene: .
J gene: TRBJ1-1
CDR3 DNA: TGTGCCAGTAGTCCGAATAAGGGGGGGCTAGGGACTGAAGCTTTCTTT
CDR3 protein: CASSPNKGGLGTEAFF

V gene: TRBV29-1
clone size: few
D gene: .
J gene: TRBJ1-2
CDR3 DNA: TGCAGCGTTACTCCCGTCCCAGGCCCCTATGGCTACACCTTC
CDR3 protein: CSVTPVPGPYGYTF

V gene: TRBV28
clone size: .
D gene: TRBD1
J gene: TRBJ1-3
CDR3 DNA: TGTGCCAGCAGTCCTTTGGACAGGGGGCTAAAAGGAGTCGGAAACACCATATATTTT
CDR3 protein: CASSPLDRGLKGVGNTIYF

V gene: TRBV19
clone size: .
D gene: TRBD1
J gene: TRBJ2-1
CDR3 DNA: TGTGCCAGTAGTGGACAGGGGGCTTACAATGAGCAGTTCTTC
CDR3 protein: CASSGQGAYNEQFF

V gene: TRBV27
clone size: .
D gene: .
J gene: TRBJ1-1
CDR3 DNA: TGTGCCAGCAGTTTATACACGGGTGCCATGAACACTGAAGCTTTCTTT
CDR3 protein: CASSLYTGAMNTEAFF

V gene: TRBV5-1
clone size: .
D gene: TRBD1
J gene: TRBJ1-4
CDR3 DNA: TGCGCCAGCAGCTTGGATTCCGGGACAGGGCGGGGAACTAATGAAAAACTGTTTTTT
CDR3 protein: CASSLDSGTGRGTNEKLFF

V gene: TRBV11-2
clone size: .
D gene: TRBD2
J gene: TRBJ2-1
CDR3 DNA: TGTGCCAGCAGCTTAGAGCGGGGGGTTCATGAGCAGTTCTTC
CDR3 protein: CASSLERGVHEQFF

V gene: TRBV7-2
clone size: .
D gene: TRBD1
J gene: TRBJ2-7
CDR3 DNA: TGTGCCAGCAGCTCCCAGACAGGGGTGTACGAGCAGTACTTC
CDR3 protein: CASSSQTGVYEQYF

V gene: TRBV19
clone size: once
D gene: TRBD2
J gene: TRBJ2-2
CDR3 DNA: TGTGCCAGCTCCGGGACTAGCAGTTCCGGGGAGCTGTTTTTT
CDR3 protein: CASSGTSSSGELFF

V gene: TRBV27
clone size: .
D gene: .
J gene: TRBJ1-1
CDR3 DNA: TGTGCCAGCGGGGGGTGGGGCACTGAAGCTTTCTTT
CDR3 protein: CASGGWGTEAFF

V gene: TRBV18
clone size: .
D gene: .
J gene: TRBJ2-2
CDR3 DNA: TGTGCCAGCTCACCAGACAGTACCGGGGAGCTGTTTTTT
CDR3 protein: CASSPDSTGELFF

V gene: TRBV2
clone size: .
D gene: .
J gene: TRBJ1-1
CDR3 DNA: TGTGCCAGCAGTCGGGACACTGAAGCTTTCTTT
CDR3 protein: CASSRDTEAFF

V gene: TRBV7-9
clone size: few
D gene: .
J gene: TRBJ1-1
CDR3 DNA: TGTGCCAGCAGCTACGTCGACAGGAACACTGAAGCTTTCTTT
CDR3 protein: CASSYVDRNTEAFF

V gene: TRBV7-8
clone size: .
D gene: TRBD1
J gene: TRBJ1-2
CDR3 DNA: TGTGCCAGCAGCTTAATCCAGGGGGAACGAGGCTACACCTTC
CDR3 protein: CASSLIQGERGYTF

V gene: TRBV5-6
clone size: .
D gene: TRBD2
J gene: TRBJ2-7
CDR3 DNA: TGTGCCAGCAGCTTGTGGGGGACTAGCGCCTACTACGAGCAGTACTTC
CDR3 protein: CASSLWGTSAYYEQYF

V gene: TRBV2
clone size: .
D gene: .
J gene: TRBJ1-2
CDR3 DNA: TGTGCCAGCATCAGGGACAAAGCGAATGGCTACACCTTC
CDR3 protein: CASIRDKANGYTF

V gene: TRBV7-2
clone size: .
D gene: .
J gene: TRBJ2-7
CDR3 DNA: TGTGCCAGCAGCGCTCGGACAGACCTATGGGGAGAGCAGTACTTC
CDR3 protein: CASSARTDLWGEQYF

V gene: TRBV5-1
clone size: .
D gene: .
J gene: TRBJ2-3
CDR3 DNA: TGCGCCAGCAGCTTGGACCTCCCGAGGGATACGCAGTATTTT
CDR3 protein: CASSLDLPRDTQYF

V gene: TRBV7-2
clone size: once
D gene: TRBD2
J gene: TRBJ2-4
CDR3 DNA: TGTGCCAGCAGTCCCGGGGGGTCGGGGCACATTCAGTACTTC
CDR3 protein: CASSPGGSGHIQYF

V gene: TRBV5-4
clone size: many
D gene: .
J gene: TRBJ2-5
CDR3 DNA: TGTGCCAGCAGCTTGGGGCAGGGGCTAGAGACCCAGTACTTC
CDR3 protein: CASSLGQGLETQYF

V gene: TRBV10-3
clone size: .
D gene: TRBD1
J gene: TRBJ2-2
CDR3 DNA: TGTGCCATCAGTGAGAACAGGGGTACCGGGGAGCTGTTTTTT
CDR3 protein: CAISENRGTGELFF

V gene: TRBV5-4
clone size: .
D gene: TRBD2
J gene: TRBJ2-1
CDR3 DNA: TGTGCCAGCAGCTTTACTAGCGGGAGTTCGGATGAGCAGTTCTTC
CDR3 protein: CASSFTSGSSDEQFF

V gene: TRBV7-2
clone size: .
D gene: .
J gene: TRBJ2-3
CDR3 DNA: TGTGCCAGCAGCTCCATAGATCGGGATACGCAGTATTTT
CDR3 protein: CASSSIDRDTQYF

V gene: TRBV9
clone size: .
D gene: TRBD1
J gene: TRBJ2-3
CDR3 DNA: TGTGCCAGCAGCGTCCGGGACAGGGGTACAGATACGCAGTATTTT
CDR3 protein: CASSVRDRGTDTQYF

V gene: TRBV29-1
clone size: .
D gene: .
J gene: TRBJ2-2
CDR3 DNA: TGCAGCTACAGGGTTGGGAGCACCGGGGAGCTGTTTTTT
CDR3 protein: CSYRVGSTGELFF

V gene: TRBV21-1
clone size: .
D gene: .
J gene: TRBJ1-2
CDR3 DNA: TGTGCCAGCAGCAAAGTAGAATCGCGGGTGTTAGCTAACTATGGCTACACCTTC
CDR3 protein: CASSKVESRVLANYGYTF